The rows below give T cell receptor beta chains drawn from one sample of a study of T cell changes during pregnancy in multiple sclerosis. The protocol was immunoSEQ multiplex PCR, while the TCRdb copy is restricted to in-frame clones and leaves out a portion. The repertoire has under 50,000 clones, 93% of them found once; the top ten carry roughly 8.7%. The sample here was CD8+ T cells from peripheral blood mononuclear cells, taken in the third trimester of pregnancy. The receptors stem from a female donor with multiple sclerosis, enrolled in a pregnancy study. Each CDR3 is given with its conserved first and last residue. D genes are given only for firm matches.

TGTGCCAGCAGCCTCCCTAGGCGGGGGGGAGACACAGATACGCAGTATTTT,CASSLPRRGGDTDTQYF,TRBV13,17,TRBJ2-3,TRBD2
TGTGCCAGCAGCTTAGACTTAACCGACGGGGAGCTGTTTTTT,CASSLDLTDGELFF,TRBV7-3,14,TRBJ2-2,-
TGTGCCAGCAGCTTCTCGGGGGGCTGGGGGAACACTGAAGCTTTCTTT,CASSFSGGWGNTEAFF,TRBV11-2,16,TRBJ1-1,-
TGTGCCAGCAGGGGACTCCAGAACACTGAAGCTTTCTTT,CASRGLQNTEAFF,TRBV2,13,TRBJ1-1,-
TGTGCCAGCAGCGTAGATCTCGGGTGGGATACGCAGTATTTT,CASSVDLGWDTQYF,TRBV9,14,TRBJ2-3,-
TGTGCCAGCAGCTCGGGACAGGGATTGGACTATGGCTACACCTTC,CASSSGQGLDYGYTF,TRBV5-4,15,TRBJ1-2,TRBD1
TGTGCCAGCAGCTTATACGGGGGGGTCGGAGGGGAGACCCAGTACTTC,CASSLYGGVGGETQYF,TRBV7-3,16,TRBJ2-5,TRBD2
TGTGCCAGCAGCCCAGGGGGAGGACGGGGGAGCAATGAGCAGTTCTTC,CASSPGGGRGSNEQFF,TRBV7-9,16,TRBJ2-1,-
TGTGCCAGTAGTGAACAGGGGATGACAGATACGCAGTATTTT,CASSEQGMTDTQYF,TRBV19,14,TRBJ2-3,TRBD1
TGTGCCAGTAGTATCCCCGGACAGTACACTACCTATGGCTACACCTTC,CASSIPGQYTTYGYTF,TRBV19,16,TRBJ1-2,-